This paragraph covers one T cell receptor beta chain sequence. There are 13 residues in the CDR3. Germline values: CDR1 MDHEN, CDR2 SYDVKM. V dropped 2 bases and J dropped 6 bases, with 10 bases sitting between them. This sample stems from a study of blood T cell repertoires in COVID-19. Original analysis: How many nucleated cells were present was estimated from reference gene primer amplification. Repertoires were generated with immunoSEQ multiplex PCR, while TCRdb's copy carries only in-frame clones and drops some. The V and J calls and the clone size are those of that table, but D and trimming were determined from the DNA. The sample yields about 60,000 clones, roughly 85% seen once.

The chain carries TRBV28 and TRBJ1-1; D is uncertain. The sample taken for sequencing was peripheral blood. The receptor was derived from a human donor in a cohort sampled during active COVID-19. CDR3 protein: CASSLTGKPEAFF. In DNA form, the CDR3 reads TGTGCCAGCAGTTTAACCGGGAAACCTGAAGCTTTCTTT. The full variable domain, in which reference TRBV28 and TRBJ1-1 provide the parts outside the CDR3, is DVKVTQSSRYLVKRTGEKVFLECVQDMDHENMFWYRQDPGLGLRLIYFSYDVKMKEKGDIPEGYSVSREKKERFSLILESASTNQTSMYLCASSLTGKPEAFFGQGTRLTVV.